A single sample is the source of the 26 T cell receptor beta chains below, sequenced in a study of blood T cell repertoires in COVID-19. TCRdb keeps only in-frame clones here, not all; method: immunoSEQ multiplex PCR. The sample carries about 170,000 clones, around 76% recorded once. Sequenced: peripheral blood. These receptors all stem from a woman in her seventies with acute or convalescent COVID-19.

The chain joins TRBV6-2 or TRBV6-3 to TRBJ2-7, with D perhaps matching TRBD2 (7 bases). CDR1 and CDR2 from the germline V gene are MNHEY and SVGEGT. The CDR3 loop spans 15 amino acids. The germline V and J ends were trimmed by 0 bases and 4 bases, with 13 bases remaining between them. This CDR3 is CASSYSGGGQYEQYF. The CDR3 DNA sequence: TGTGCCAGCAGTTACTCCGGCGGGGGACAATACGAGCAGTACTTC.

This clone is a singleton in its sample. V usage is TRBV28 and J usage is TRBJ2-3, with 9 bases matching TRBD1. Germline V gene lookup returns CDR1 MDHEN and CDR2 SYDVKM. The CDR3 loop spans 14 amino acids. The V and J ends lost 7 bases and 4 bases, in that order; junction bases with no gene match: 6. CDR3 coding DNA: TGTGCCAGCATGAGGACAGGGGTCGCAGATACGCAGTATTTT. Its translation is CASMRTGVADTQYF.

The chain joins TRBV30 to TRBJ2-3, with 10 nucleotides matching TRBD2. J lost 6 bases, V lost 5 bases, and 8 bases had no gene match. The CDR3 runs 14 residues. Per the germline V gene, CDR1 is GTSNPN and CDR2 is SVGIG (reference sequence). CDR3 coding DNA: TGTGCCTGGGACCCGGGACTAGCGTCCGATACGCAGTATTTT. Translating gives CAWDPGLASDTQYF.

V gene TRBV7-6 combines with J gene TRBJ2-1; tentatively, D is TRBD1 (6 bases). The CDR3 loop spans 12 amino acids. Trimming removed 5 bases from V and 6 bases from J, with 8 bases in between. Germline CDR1 SGHVS, CDR2 FNYEAQ. CDR3 nucleotides: TGTGCCAGCAGCGCACAGGGCAATGAGCAGTTCTTC. The encoded protein is CASSAQGNEQFF.

The CDR3 DNA is TGCGCCAGCAGCCAAGATTGGTCAGGGGGGTTGTATGGCTACACCTTC. Translated, it gives CASSQDWSGGLYGYTF. The gene calls are TRBV4-1 and TRBJ1-2, with 7 bases aligning to TRBD1. V lost 0 bases and J lost 5; bases outside the gene matches: 9. CDR3 size: 16 residues. Per the germline V gene, CDR1 is MGHRA and CDR2 is YSYEKL.

This chain connects TRBV29-1 to TRBJ1-2; D gene ambiguous. Germline values: CDR1 SQVTM, CDR2 ANQGSEA. The length of the CDR3 is 12 residues. Trimming stripped 2 bases from V and 4 bases from J, with 8 bases between. CDR3 sequence reads: CSVESRIYGYTF. DNA of the CDR3: TGCAGCGTTGAAAGCAGGATCTATGGCTACACCTTC.

The rearrangement links TRBV15 to TRBJ1-1; no firm D call. This CDR3 comprises 13 residues. CDR1 is LNHNV, CDR2 YYDKDF, per germline (reference sequence). V was pared by 2 bases and J by 4 bases, with 8 bases between. This CDR3 is CATSRRGGTEAFF. Written as DNA, the CDR3 is TGTGCCACCAGCAGAAGAGGCGGCACTGAAGCTTTCTTT. The full variable domain, with the rest looked up from reference TRBV15 and TRBJ1-1, is DAMVIQNPRYQVTQFGKPVTLSCSQTLNHNVMYWYQQKSSQAPKLLFHYYDKDFNNEADTPDNFQSRRPNTSFCFLDIRSPGLGDTAMYLCATSRRGGTEAFFGQGTRLTVV.

The chain links TRBV7-2 to TRBJ2-1, with 9 bases fitting TRBD1. The ends lost 6 bases at V and 5 bases at J; junction bases unmatched: 8. The CDR3 consists of 15 residues. In germline, CDR1 is SGHTA, CDR2 FQGNSA. CDR3 sequence reads: CASSPGTGPHNEQFF. The CDR3, as DNA: TGTGCCAGCAGTCCCGGGACAGGGCCCCACAATGAGCAGTTCTTC.

The chain uses TRBV19 and TRBJ1-1; weak D call: TRBD1 (6 bases). The ends were cut back, 8 bases at V and 6 bases at J, with 16 bases in the middle. CDR3 length: 13 residues. CDR1 is LNHDA, CDR2 SQIVND, per germline (reference sequence). CDR3 sequence: CASGGRAGAEAFF. The CDR3 bases are TGTGCCAGTGGGGGCAGGGCGGGCGCTGAAGCTTTCTTT. Variable domain in full (rest from reference TRBV19 and TRBJ1-1): DGGITQSPKYLFRKEGQNVTLSCEQNLNHDAMYWYRQDPGQGLRLIYYSQIVNDFQKGDIAEGYSVSREKKESFPLTVTSAQKNPTAFYLCASGGRAGAEAFFGQGTRLTVV.

This rearrangement joins TRBV28 to TRBJ1-1; 8 nucleotides line up with TRBD1. The CDR3 has 13 residues. With 10 bases clipped from V and 4 bases from J, the junction kept 8 bases outside the gene matches. CDR1 is MDHEN and CDR2 is SYDVKM in the germline V gene. The CDR3 is CATTGQVPTEAFF. In nucleotides, the CDR3 is TGTGCCACCACGGGACAGGTGCCCACTGAAGCTTTCTTT.

The rearrangement links TRBV18 to TRBJ1-6; possible D gene TRBD1, 6 bases. V was pared by 3 bases and J by 5 bases, with 14 bases between. The CDR3 has 16 residues. CDR1 is KGHSH and CDR2 is LQKENI in the germline V gene. In DNA form, the CDR3 reads TGTGCCAGCTCACCCGACAGGCCAAGGCATAATTCACCCCTCCACTTT. The encoded protein is CASSPDRPRHNSPLHF.

The chain couples TRBV24-1 to TRBJ2-3, with 8 positions matching TRBD2. The CDR3 has 15 amino acids. V dropped 5 bases and J dropped 3; count of bases not matched to a gene: 6. The germline CDR1 and CDR2 sequences are KGHDR and SFDVKD. The CDR3 nucleotides read TGTGCCACCAGTGCGACTAGCGATCCGACAGATACGCAGTATTTT. As protein: CATSATSDPTDTQYF.

The chain couples TRBV9 to TRBJ2-2; 9 nucleotides match TRBD2. V dropped 0 bases and J dropped 3; count of bases not matched to a gene: 6. CDR3 length equals 17 residues. Germline V gene lookup returns CDR1 SGDLS and CDR2 YYNGEE. In nucleotides, the CDR3 is TGTGCCAGCAGCGTAGGAGTTGGCGGGGGGGACACCGGGGAGCTGTTTTTT. Protein product: CASSVGVGGGDTGELFF.

Here the CDR3 DNA reads TGTGCGGGAGAAGGGCTCCCCTCCTACGAGCAGTACTTC. Translation gives CAGEGLPSYEQYF. The chain carries TRBV30 and TRBJ2-7; maybe TRBD2 (5 bases). Germline CDR1 is GTSNPN and CDR2 is SVGIG (reference sequence). CDR3 length equals 13 residues.

V and J are TRBV5-1 and TRBJ1-1; no clear D. Germline CDR1 SGHRS, CDR2 YFSETQ. The CDR3 has 16 residues. V lost 4 bases, J lost 5 bases, and 21 bases lay in between. DNA of the CDR3: TGCGCCAGCAGCCCCTACGGTTCTAGCATCACGACTGAAGCTTTCTTT. Its protein is CASSPYGSSITTEAFF.

The sample holds a few counts of this clone. This chain links TRBV7-2 with TRBJ1-2; the match to TRBD1 covers 11 bases. Germline CDR1 reads SGHTA; CDR2 reads FQGNSA. Trimming cost V 4 bases and J 13 bases; bases outside gene matches: 11. The CDR3 totals 14 residues. CDR3 loop: CASSSLGQGVLPTF. DNA for the CDR3: TGTGCCAGCAGCTCTCTGGGACAGGGGGTCCTCCCCACCTTC.

This sequence joins TRBV4-2 and TRBJ2-5; TRBD2 matches at 7 bases. Trimming removed 1 base from V and 6 bases from J; junction bases left unmatched: 5. The CDR3 length is 14 residues. Germline V CDR1 and CDR2: LGHNA, YNFKEQ. CDR3 DNA sequence: TGTGCCAGCAGCCAAGCCGGGACTAAAAAGACCCAGTACTTC. The encoded protein is CASSQAGTKKTQYF.

V is TRBV11-3 and J is TRBJ2-5, with a possible D match to TRBD1 (8 bases). CDR1 and CDR2 from the germline V gene are SGHNT and YENEEA. This CDR3 has 13 amino acids. Trimming shortened V by 6 bases and J by 9 bases, and 17 bases separated the two germline ends. This CDR3 is CASSSYRGGAQYF. In DNA, the CDR3 is TGTGCCAGCAGTTCTTACAGGGGGGGGGCCCAGTACTTC. Using reference TRBV11-3 and TRBJ2-5 for the parts outside the CDR3, the full variable domain is EAGVVQSPRYKIIEKKQPVAFWCNPISGHNTLYWYLQNLGQGPELLIRYENEEAVDDSQLPKDRFSAERLKGVDSTLKIQPAELGDSAVYLCASSSYRGGAQYFGPGTRLLVL.

The chain is built from TRBV4-3 and TRBJ1-6; TRBD1 matches 7 bases. Unmatched junction bases numbered 4, after V lost 0 bases and J lost 8 bases. The length of the CDR3 is 15 residues. The V gene's germline CDR1 is LGHNA and CDR2 YSLEER. Here the CDR3 reads CASSQDLTGDSPLHF. CDR3 DNA sequence: TGCGCCAGCAGCCAAGATCTCACAGGGGATTCACCCCTCCACTTT.

The chain has TRBV25-1 and TRBJ1-1; no firm D call. With 4 bases removed from V and 4 bases from J, the gap between germline ends came to 10 bases. The CDR3 runs 13 residues. Germline V lookup: CDR1 MGHDK, CDR2 SYGVNS. Written as DNA, the CDR3 is TGTGCCAGCAGTGCCACTCGGGGCACTGAAGCTTTCTTT. Translated, it gives CASSATRGTEAFF. Drawing the rest from reference TRBV25-1 and TRBJ1-1, the complete variable domain is EADIYQTPRYLVIGTGKKITLECSQTMGHDKMYWYQQDPGMELHLIHYSYGVNSTEKGDLSSESTVSRIRTEHFPLTLESARPSHTSQYLCASSATRGTEAFFGQGTRLTVV.

The chain uses TRBV19 and TRBJ1-1; D gene ambiguous. From germline, CDR1 is LNHDA and CDR2 SQIVND (reference sequence). The CDR3 has 18 residues. V shed 4 bases and J shed 1 base, with 22 bases lying between them. The CDR3 region has the DNA TGTGCCAGTAGTAACGCACACCGAAGAAGTGGCGGGAACACTGAAGCTTTCTTT. Protein: CASSNAHRRSGGNTEAFF.

J is TRBJ2-3 and V is TRBV27, with D unresolved. Trimming stripped 7 bases from V and 0 bases from J, with 8 bases between. This CDR3 is 13 amino acids long. CDR1 is MNHEY and CDR2 is SMNVEV in the germline V gene (reference sequence). The DNA of the CDR3 is TGTGCCAGCAACCCGACTAGCACAGATACGCAGTATTTT. This gives the protein CASNPTSTDTQYF.

J is TRBJ1-1 and V is TRBV3-1 (or the pseudogene TRBV3-2), with a possible D match to TRBD1 (5 bases). The ends were cut back, 0 bases at V and 3 bases at J, with 17 bases in the middle. The CDR3 is 17 residues long. Germline V gene lookup returns CDR1 LGHDT and CDR2 YNNKEL (reference sequence). CDR3 amino acids: CASSQDFGGGWDTEAFF. The CDR3 nucleotides read TGTGCCAGCAGCCAAGATTTTGGGGGAGGCTGGGACACTGAAGCTTTCTTT.

The chain couples TRBV28 to TRBJ2-1, with 7 bases identical to TRBD2. This CDR3 has 12 residues. The V gene end was trimmed by 9 bases and the J gene end by 8 bases; junction bases not matched to a gene: 7. The V gene's germline CDR1 is MDHEN and CDR2 SYDVKM. The CDR3 DNA is TGTGCCAGTAAGACTAGCTCCTATGAGCAGTTCTTC. This translates into CASKTSSYEQFF.

The chain employs TRBV3-1 (or the pseudogene TRBV3-2) and TRBJ1-1; a possible D gene is TRBD1 (6 bases). Germline values: CDR1 LGHDT, CDR2 YNNKEL (reference sequence). Trimming took off 6 bases at V and 6 bases at J, with 14 bases between the two ends. There are 13 residues in the CDR3. The CDR3 DNA is TGTGCCAGCAGTTACAACAGGGTGTCTGAAGCTTTCTTT. This gives the protein CASSYNRVSEAFF.

As concerns this clone: One end of the junction varies from germline; a read error may be responsible. The CDR3 nucleotides are TGTGCCAGCAGAGCTCGGACAGGGGCGGACTACGGCTACACCTTC. Translated: CASRARTGADYGYTF. This sequence joins TRBV2 and TRBJ1-2, with TRBD1 matching over 9 bases. CDR3 length equals 15 residues. CDR1 and CDR2 from the germline V gene are SNHLY and FYNNEI.